Listed here is a single TCR beta chain. The sample originates from a study of shared T cell receptors in the human thymus. The CDR3 is 14 amino acids. V lost 6 bases and J lost 0; bases outside the gene matches: 2. Looked up from germline, CDR1 is ENHRY and CDR2 is SYGVKD. Some clones are missing from TCRdb's copy, which holds only in-frame ones; the method was immunoSEQ multiplex PCR. The repertoire holds roughly 68,000 clones, with more than 90% as singletons. The chain carries TRBV10-3 and TRBJ2-7; TRBD1 matches at 10 bases. The sequence derives from a human donor. Source material: thymocytes. The CDR3 protein is CAIRTGGSSYEQYF. The CDR3 nucleotides read TGTGCCATCAGGACAGGGGGCAGCTCCTACGAGCAGTACTTC.